The rows below give T cell receptor beta chains drawn from one sample of a study of metastatic and nonmetastatic thyroid tumors. TCRdb ran MiXCR on the PCR reads. Found here are around 65,000 clones, 13% to 15% of them singletons; the top ten hold under 8%. Sequenced input: blood. Receptors originate from a male donor with papillary thyroid cancer or a benign thyroid nodule (not recorded which). Some clones in this sample may be carry-over from other donors' samples. Each CDR3 is given with its conserved first and last residue. The D gene is left open where the match is weak. Only some rows state a clone size, as once, few, many or a class for expanded clones.

>NA|13|many|TRBV12-3/TRBV12-4|TRBJ1-1
CASTPPVGAEAFF
TGTGCCAGCACTCCCCCGGTAGGCGCTGAAGCTTTCTTT
>NA|14|many|TRBV5-6|TRBJ2-5
CASSLEYRVETQYF
TGTGCCAGCAGCTTGGAGTACAGGGTAGAGACCCAGTACTTC
>TRBD1|13|many|TRBV6-1|TRBJ1-2
CANEDRRRGGYTF
TGTGCCAACGAGGACAGGCGGCGGGGTGGCTACACCTTC
>TRBD2|16|many|TRBV5-1|TRBJ2-1
CASSLGTSGRVGEQFF
TGCGCCAGCAGCTTGGGGACTAGCGGGAGGGTAGGAGAGCAGTTCTTC
>NA|15|NA|TRBV11-2|TRBJ2-1
CASSSGGPPYNEQFF
TGTGCCAGCAGCTCCGGGGGGCCGCCCTACAATGAGCAGTTCTTC
>NA|13|many|TRBV7-2|TRBJ1-1
CASSPRVFTEAFF
TGTGCCAGCAGTCCCCGGGTTTTCACTGAAGCTTTCTTT
>NA|16|NA|TRBV20-1|TRBJ2-7
CSATGPADPPLYEQYF
TGCAGTGCTACTGGGCCAGCCGACCCCCCTCTCTACGAGCAGTACTTC
>NA|16|NA|TRBV5-8|TRBJ1-2
CASSPVDYMEPYGYTF
TGTGCCAGCAGTCCTGTTGATTACATGGAGCCCTATGGCTACACCTTC
>NA|14|many|TRBV7-6|TRBJ1-1
CASSSMTGPTEAFF
TGTGCCAGCAGCTCTATGACAGGTCCCACTGAAGCTTTCTTT
>TRBD1|15|many|TRBV7-2|TRBJ1-2
CASSLAGTGTYGYTF
TGTGCCAGCAGCTTAGCGGGGACAGGGACCTATGGCTACACCTTC
>TRBD2|16|NA|TRBV20-1|TRBJ2-1
CSARPRRDYLLVEQFF
TGCAGTGCTAGGCCTCGTAGGGACTACCTTTTGGTTGAGCAGTTCTTC
>TRBD2|15|many|TRBV20-1|TRBJ2-7
CSAIGVAGGGYEQYF
TGCAGTGCCATCGGGGTAGCGGGAGGAGGCTACGAGCAGTACTTC
>NA|14|many|TRBV4-1|TRBJ2-3
CASSQEASRDTQYF
TGCGCCAGCAGCCAAGAGGCTAGCAGAGATACGCAGTATTTT
>TRBD1|14|many|TRBV28|TRBJ1-2
CASRGTGERYGYTF
TGTGCCAGCAGGGGGACAGGGGAGCGGTATGGCTACACCTTC
>NA|14|medium-sized|TRBV6-1|TRBJ1-6
CASSSTGYNSPLHF
TGTGCCAGCAGTTCCACAGGCTATAATTCACCCCTCCACTTT
>NA|15|many|TRBV9|TRBJ1-4
CASSTGEVANEKLFF
TGTGCCAGCAGCACCGGGGAAGTCGCTAATGAAAAACTGTTTTTT
>NA|16|NA|TRBV5-1|TRBJ2-7
CASSLAPPDNSYEQYF
TGCGCCAGCAGCTTGGCCCCCCCGGACAACTCCTACGAGCAGTACTTC
>TRBD2|16|once|TRBV18|TRBJ2-1
CASSPRLAGSLNEQFF
TGTGCCAGCTCACCCAGACTAGCGGGAAGTCTGAATGAGCAGTTCTTC
>NA|15|many|TRBV5-1|TRBJ1-2
CASSLERGTHYGYTF
TGCGCCAGCAGCTTGGAACGGGGGACTCACTATGGCTACACCTTC
>NA|13|many|TRBV12-3/TRBV12-4|TRBJ1-1
CASSSSYNTEAFF
TGTGCCAGCAGTTCTAGTTATAACACTGAAGCTTTCTTT
>NA|11|many|TRBV28|TRBJ2-7
CASSSGVPQYF
TGTGCCAGCAGTTCCGGGGTCCCTCAGTACTTC
>NA|14|NA|TRBV27|TRBJ1-2
CASSSQGGNYGYTF
TGTGCCAGCAGTTCCCAGGGAGGCAACTATGGCTACACCTTC
>TRBD2|17|many|TRBV11-2|TRBJ2-7
CASSLGGGRADSYEQYF
TGTGCCAGCAGCTTAGGAGGCGGGAGGGCCGATTCCTACGAGCAGTACTTC
>NA|16|many|TRBV7-6|TRBJ2-1
CASSLAADFRTNEQFF
TGTGCCAGCAGCTTAGCGGCCGACTTTAGAACCAATGAGCAGTTCTTC
>TRBD1|12|many|TRBV5-1|TRBJ2-7
CASSLQGAEQYF
TGCGCCAGCAGCTTACAGGGGGCCGAGCAGTACTTC
>NA|15|many|TRBV7-8|TRBJ1-1
CASSIHLGTNTEAFF
TGTGCCAGCAGCATCCACCTCGGGACAAACACTGAAGCTTTCTTT
>TRBD2|17|NA|TRBV18|TRBJ2-5
CASSPTSGRALGETQYF
TGTGCCAGCTCACCAACTAGCGGGAGGGCCCTCGGAGAGACCCAGTACTTC
>NA|14|many|TRBV11-2|TRBJ2-1
CASSVIPRNNEQFF
TGTGCCAGCAGCGTAATCCCGCGGAACAATGAGCAGTTCTTC
>NA|17|NA|TRBV5-1|TRBJ2-2
CASSLFVVSGPTGELFF
TGCGCAAGCAGCTTGTTCGTAGTAAGCGGGCCCACCGGGGAGCTGTTTTTT
>TRBD1|15|many|TRBV28|TRBJ2-7
CASLPRTGGSYEQYF
TGTGCCAGCTTACCCCGGACAGGGGGTTCCTACGAGCAGTACTTC
>TRBD2|14|many|TRBV6-1|TRBJ2-1
CASSKRESQGEQFF
TGTGCCAGCAGTAAGCGGGAGTCACAGGGTGAGCAGTTCTTC
>TRBD1|15|many|TRBV20-1|TRBJ1-1
CSAMIYGQGVTEAFF
TGCAGTGCTATGATCTACGGACAGGGGGTGACTGAAGCTTTCTTT
>NA|15|few|TRBV15|TRBJ2-3
CATSRETASTDTQYF
TGTGCCACCAGCAGAGAAACGGCTAGCACAGATACGCAGTATTTT
>NA|16|many|TRBV5-1|TRBJ2-5
CASSLVLDRYQETQYF
TGCGCCAGCAGCTTGGTCTTGGACCGATACCAAGAGACCCAGTACTTC
>NA|13|NA|TRBV24-1|TRBJ2-7
CATSDHRDYEQYF
TGTGCCACCAGTGATCACAGGGACTACGAGCAGTACTTC
>NA|15|many|TRBV19|TRBJ1-6
CASSLSRGLNSPLHF
TGTGCCAGTAGCCTCTCCCGGGGCCTCAATTCACCCCTCCACTTT
>NA|16|many|TRBV19|TRBJ1-5
CASSRTRASNNQPQHF
TGTGCCAGTAGTAGGACACGGGCTTCCAACAATCAGCCCCAGCATTTT
>NA|17|many|TRBV5-6|TRBJ1-4
CASSLDLGGANNEKLFF
TGTGCCAGCAGCTTGGACCTTGGAGGGGCCAATAATGAAAAACTGTTTTTT
>NA|13|many|TRBV6-1|TRBJ2-5
CASSWSGQETQYF
TGTGCCAGCAGTTGGTCCGGCCAAGAGACCCAGTACTTC
>TRBD1|15|few|TRBV10-3|TRBJ2-7
CAISDPGQKLYEQYF
TGTGCCATCAGTGACCCGGGACAGAAGCTCTACGAGCAGTACTTC
>TRBD2|14|many|TRBV6-5|TRBJ2-7
CASSYLAGGDEQYF
TGTGCCAGCAGTTACCTAGCGGGTGGCGACGAGCAGTACTTC
>NA|14|many|TRBV13|TRBJ1-4
CASSLWGTNEKLFF
TGTGCCAGCAGCTTATGGGGGACTAATGAAAAACTGTTTTTT
>TRBD2|19|many|TRBV7-9|TRBJ2-3
CASTPGASGPGLATDTQYF
TGTGCCAGCACCCCCGGGGCTAGCGGACCCGGTCTAGCCACAGATACGCAGTATTTT
>NA|15|many|TRBV20-1|TRBJ1-1
CSAREPQGVNTEAFF
TGCAGTGCTAGAGAACCCCAGGGCGTGAACACTGAAGCTTTCTTT
>TRBD2|13|many|TRBV6-2/TRBV6-3|TRBJ2-1
CASSSGLWDEQFF
TGTGCCAGCAGTTCGGGACTATGGGATGAGCAGTTCTTC
>NA|14|NA|TRBV20-1|TRBJ1-1
CSARPLTQNTEAFF
TGCAGTGCTAGACCCCTAACGCAGAACACTGAAGCTTTCTTT
>TRBD1|15|many|TRBV5-1|TRBJ1-1
CASSLALQGRTEAFF
TGCGCCAGCAGCTTGGCCCTACAGGGGAGGACTGAAGCTTTCTTT
>TRBD1|16|many|TRBV28|TRBJ2-3
CASSLSGQLSTDTQYF
TGTGCCAGCAGTTTATCGGGACAGCTAAGCACAGATACGCAGTATTTT
>NA|15|many|TRBV24-1|TRBJ2-3
CATSAGPQIGDTQYF
TGTGCCACCAGTGCGGGCCCCCAAATTGGAGATACGCAGTATTTT
>TRBD1|13|few|TRBV27|TRBJ2-7
CATRDRGLCEQYF
TGTGCCACCCGGGACAGGGGATTATGCGAGCAGTACTTC
>NA|14|NA|TRBV30|TRBJ1-5
CAWSVLISNQPQHF
TGTGCCTGGAGTGTACTGATAAGCAATCAGCCCCAGCATTTT
>TRBD2|15|many|TRBV7-8|TRBJ2-1
CASSPLAGGVYEQFF
TGTGCCAGCAGCCCTCTAGCGGGAGGAGTTTATGAGCAGTTCTTC
>NA|14|NA|TRBV7-3|TRBJ2-2
CASSVSGDTGELFF
TGTGCCAGCAGCGTGTCGGGAGATACCGGGGAGCTGTTTTTT
>TRBD1|16|many|TRBV19|TRBJ2-3
CASSIGTGDSTDTQYF
TGTGCCAGTAGTATAGGGACAGGAGATAGCACAGATACGCAGTATTTT
>TRBD2|14|NA|TRBV4-1|TRBJ2-2
CASSVGLNTGELFF
TGCGCCAGCAGCGTGGGACTAAACACCGGGGAGCTGTTTTTT
>TRBD2|15|NA|TRBV7-2|TRBJ2-2
CASLLAGPVTVELFF
TGTGCCAGCCTACTAGCGGGTCCTGTCACCGTGGAGCTGTTTTTT
>NA|12|many|TRBV7-2|TRBJ1-2
CASSLGGGGYTF
TGTGCCAGCAGCTTAGGGGGAGGTGGCTACACCTTC
>NA|13|many|TRBV9|TRBJ1-1
CASSPTAKTEAFF
TGTGCCAGCAGCCCAACTGCTAAGACTGAAGCTTTCTTT
>TRBD2|13|many|TRBV12-3/TRBV12-4|TRBJ2-1
CASSGGTRSEQFF
TGTGCCAGCAGTGGTGGGACTAGGAGTGAGCAGTTCTTC